The TCR beta chain described here comes from a study of identical twins. Each CDR3 protein gets one entry after TCRdb re-called the 5' RACE reads with MiXCR. The sample holds under 400,000 distinct CDR3 sequences, 7% to 9.5% seen once. V lost 7 bases and J lost 5; bases outside the gene matches: 6. The CDR3 totals 15 residues. The germline V gene has CDR1 SNHLY and CDR2 FYNNEI. This clonotype turned up a few times. Specimen: naive T cells sorted from blood. The clonotype originates from a woman aged 50 to 60 in good health. The rearrangement uses TRBV2 and TRBJ2-3, with TRBD2 matching over 13 bases. CDR3 in DNA: TGTGCCAGCAATCTCCGGACTAGCGGGGGAGATACGCAGTATTTT. Its translation is CASNLRTSGGDTQYF.